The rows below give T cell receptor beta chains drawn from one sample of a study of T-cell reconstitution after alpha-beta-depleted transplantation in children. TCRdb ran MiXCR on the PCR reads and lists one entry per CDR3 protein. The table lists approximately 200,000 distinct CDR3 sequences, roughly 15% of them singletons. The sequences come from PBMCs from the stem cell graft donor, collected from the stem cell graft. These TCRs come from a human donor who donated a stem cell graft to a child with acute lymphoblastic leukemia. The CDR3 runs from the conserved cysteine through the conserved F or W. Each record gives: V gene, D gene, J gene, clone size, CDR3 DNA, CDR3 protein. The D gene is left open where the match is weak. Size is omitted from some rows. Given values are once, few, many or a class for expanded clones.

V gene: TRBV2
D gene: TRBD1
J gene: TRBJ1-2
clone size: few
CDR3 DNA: TGTGCCAGCAGTGCGGGACAGGGGGTAGCTAACTATGGCTACACCTTC
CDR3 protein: CASSAGQGVANYGYTF

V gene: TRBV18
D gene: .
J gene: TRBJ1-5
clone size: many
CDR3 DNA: TGTGCCAGCTCACCAGGGCAGAGCGATCAGCCCCAGCATTTT
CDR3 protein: CASSPGQSDQPQHF

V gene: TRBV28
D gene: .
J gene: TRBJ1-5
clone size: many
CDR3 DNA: TGTGCCAGCAGTTCCCCAGGGGTAGTTACTAGCAATCAGCCCCAGCATTTT
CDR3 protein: CASSSPGVVTSNQPQHF

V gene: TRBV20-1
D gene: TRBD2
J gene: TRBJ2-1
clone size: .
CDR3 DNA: TGCAGTGCTAGAGATCCCGGACGGGAGGGCCTCGATGAGCAGTTCTTC
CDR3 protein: CSARDPGREGLDEQFF

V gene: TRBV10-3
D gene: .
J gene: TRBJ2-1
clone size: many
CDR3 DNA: TGTGCCATCAGTGAGTCGGGCCAGGGTTCCAATGAGCAGTTCTTC
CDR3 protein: CAISESGQGSNEQFF

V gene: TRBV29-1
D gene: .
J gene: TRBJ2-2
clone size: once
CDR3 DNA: TGCAGCGTTGAGGGGGATTTGAACACCCGGGAGCTGTTTTTT
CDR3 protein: CSVEGDLNTRELFF

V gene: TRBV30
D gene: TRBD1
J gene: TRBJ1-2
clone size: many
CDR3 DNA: TGTGCCTGGAAGGGACAGGGGGCGCAGAACTATGGCTACACCTTC
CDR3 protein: CAWKGQGAQNYGYTF

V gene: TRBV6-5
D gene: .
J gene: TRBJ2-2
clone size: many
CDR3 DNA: TGTGCCAGCAGTTACTCGAAGTCTACCTGGAACACCGGGGAGCTGTTTTTT
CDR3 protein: CASSYSKSTWNTGELFF

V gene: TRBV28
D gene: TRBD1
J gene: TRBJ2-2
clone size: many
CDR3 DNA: TGTGCCAGCAGTGTTTGGGGGACAGGGAATACCGGGGAGCTGTTTTTT
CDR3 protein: CASSVWGTGNTGELFF

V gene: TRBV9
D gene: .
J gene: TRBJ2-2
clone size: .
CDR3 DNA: TGTGCCAGCACGGGACTTACGAACACCGGGGAGCTGTTTTTT
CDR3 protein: CASTGLTNTGELFF

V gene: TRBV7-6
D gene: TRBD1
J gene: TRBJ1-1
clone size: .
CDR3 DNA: TGTGCCAGCAGCGAACAGGGGTACACTGAAGCTTTCTTT
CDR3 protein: CASSEQGYTEAFF

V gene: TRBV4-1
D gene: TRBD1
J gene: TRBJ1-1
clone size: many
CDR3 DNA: TGCGCCAGCAGCTCAGAAGGGGGCTTGGGCACTGAAGCTTTCTTT
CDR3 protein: CASSSEGGLGTEAFF

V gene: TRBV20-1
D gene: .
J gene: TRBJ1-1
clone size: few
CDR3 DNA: TGCAGTGCTAGAGACGCGACAGGCGGGGCTGAAGCTTTCTTT
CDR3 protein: CSARDATGGAEAFF

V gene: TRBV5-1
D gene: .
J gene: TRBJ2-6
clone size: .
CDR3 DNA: TGCGCCTCAAGGGAGGCTCTCTCTGGGGCCAACGTCCTGACTTTC
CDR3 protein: CASREALSGANVLTF

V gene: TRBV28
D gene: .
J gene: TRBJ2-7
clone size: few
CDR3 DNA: TGTGCCAGCAGCCGATACTACGAGCAGTACTTC
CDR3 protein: CASSRYYEQYF

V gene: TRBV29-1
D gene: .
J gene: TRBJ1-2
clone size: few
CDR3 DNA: TGCAGCGTTGAAGCGGGGGATGGCTACACCTTC
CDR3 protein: CSVEAGDGYTF

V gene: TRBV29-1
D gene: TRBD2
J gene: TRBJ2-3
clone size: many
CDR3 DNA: TGCAGCGTGAGAAGCAGCGGGAGGTCGGGCACAGATACGCAGTATTTT
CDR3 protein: CSVRSSGRSGTDTQYF

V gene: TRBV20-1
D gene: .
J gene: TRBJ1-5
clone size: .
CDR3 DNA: TGCAGTGCTAGAGAGATAGGGAGGGACCATAGCAATCAGCCCCAGCATTTT
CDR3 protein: CSAREIGRDHSNQPQHF

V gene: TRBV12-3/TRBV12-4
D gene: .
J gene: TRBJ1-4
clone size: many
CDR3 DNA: TGTGCCAGCAGCCCTAAACAGCGTTTTGGAGAAAAACTGTTTTTT
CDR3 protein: CASSPKQRFGEKLFF

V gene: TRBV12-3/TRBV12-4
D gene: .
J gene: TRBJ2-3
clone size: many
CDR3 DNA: TGTGCCAGCAGCTACGGGACTAGCACAGATACGCAGTATTTT
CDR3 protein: CASSYGTSTDTQYF

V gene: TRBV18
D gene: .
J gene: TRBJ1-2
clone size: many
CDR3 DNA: TGTGCCAGCTCACAGGGACGGTCCCCGAATGGCTACACCTTC
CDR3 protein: CASSQGRSPNGYTF

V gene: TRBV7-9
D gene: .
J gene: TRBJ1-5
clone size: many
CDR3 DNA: TGTGCCAGCAGCTTTTATAGGGGCACGGGTACCGATCAGCCCCAGCATTTT
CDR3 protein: CASSFYRGTGTDQPQHF

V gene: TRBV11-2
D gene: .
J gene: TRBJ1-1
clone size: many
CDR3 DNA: TGTGCCAGCAGCTGGGGGATGAACACTGAAGCTTTCTTT
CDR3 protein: CASSWGMNTEAFF

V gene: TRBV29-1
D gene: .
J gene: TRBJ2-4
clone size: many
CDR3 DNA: TGCAGCGTTGAAGATCGCGGGCTTAGACGCTCCTTAGCCAAAAACATTCAGTACTTC
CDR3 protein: CSVEDRGLRRSLAKNIQYF

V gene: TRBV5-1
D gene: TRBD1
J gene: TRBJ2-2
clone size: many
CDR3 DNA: TGCGCCAGCAGTCAACAACCGACAGGGGCGAACACCGGGGAGCTGTTTTTT
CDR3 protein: CASSQQPTGANTGELFF

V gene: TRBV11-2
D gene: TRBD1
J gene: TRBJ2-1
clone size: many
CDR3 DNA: TGTGCCAGCAGCTTAGTTAGGACAGGGCAGTTCTTC
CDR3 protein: CASSLVRTGQFF

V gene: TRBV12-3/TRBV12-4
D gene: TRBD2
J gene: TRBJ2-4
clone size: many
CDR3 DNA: TGTGCCAGCACCCGACTAGCGGAAAAAAACATTCAGTACTTC
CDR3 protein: CASTRLAEKNIQYF

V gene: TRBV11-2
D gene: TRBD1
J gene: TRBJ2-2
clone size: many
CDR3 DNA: TGTGCCAGCAGCTTAAAGTACAGGGGGCGGAACACCGGGGAGCTGTTTTTT
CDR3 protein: CASSLKYRGRNTGELFF

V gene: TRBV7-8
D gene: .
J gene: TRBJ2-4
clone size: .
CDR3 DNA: TGTGCCAGCAGCTTAGAACGGGTTAGTCGGACCAAAAACATTCAGTACTTC
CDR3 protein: CASSLERVSRTKNIQYF

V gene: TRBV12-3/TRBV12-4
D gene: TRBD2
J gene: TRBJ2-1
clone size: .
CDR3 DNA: TGTGCCAGCAGTTTAGTTATCGGGGGACTAGCGGGAAGGGTCGATGAGCAGTTCTTC
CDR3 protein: CASSLVIGGLAGRVDEQFF

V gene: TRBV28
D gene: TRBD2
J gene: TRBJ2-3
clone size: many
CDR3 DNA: TGTGCCAGCAGTTTGAGAGGATTGGGACTAGGGAAAGATACGCAGTATTTT
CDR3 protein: CASSLRGLGLGKDTQYF

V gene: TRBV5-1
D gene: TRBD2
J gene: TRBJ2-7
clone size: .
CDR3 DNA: TGCGCCAGCAGCCCCGGGCTAGCGGGAGGACTGGGTGACGAGCAGTACTTC
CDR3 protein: CASSPGLAGGLGDEQYF

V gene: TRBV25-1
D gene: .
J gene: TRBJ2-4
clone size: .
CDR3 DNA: TGTGCCAGCAGTGATTCAAGGCAGGGGGGCCTTGCCAAAAACATTCAGTACTTC
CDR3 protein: CASSDSRQGGLAKNIQYF

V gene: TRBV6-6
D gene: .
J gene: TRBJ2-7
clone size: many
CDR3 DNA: TGTGCCAGCAAAGCTACAGGGAGGGGCGAGCAGTACTTC
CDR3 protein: CASKATGRGEQYF

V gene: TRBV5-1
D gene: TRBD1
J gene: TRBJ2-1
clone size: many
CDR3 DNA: TGCGCCAGCAGCTTGGCCGTAGGGGGCGATGAGCAGTTCTTC
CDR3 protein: CASSLAVGGDEQFF

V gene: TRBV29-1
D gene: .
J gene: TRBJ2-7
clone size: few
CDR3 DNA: TGCAGCGCCACCCCCGGCGGACTTTCCTACGAGCAGTACTTC
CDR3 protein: CSATPGGLSYEQYF

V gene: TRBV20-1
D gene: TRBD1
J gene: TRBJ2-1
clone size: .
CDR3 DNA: TGCAGTGCTAGAGATAGATCGAGAGGACAGGGGCCATACAATGAGCAGTTCTTC
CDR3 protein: CSARDRSRGQGPYNEQFF

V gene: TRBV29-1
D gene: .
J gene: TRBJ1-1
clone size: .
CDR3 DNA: TGCAGCGTTAAGGCGTCGGATTCTCTGAACACTGAAGCTTTCTTT
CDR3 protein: CSVKASDSLNTEAFF

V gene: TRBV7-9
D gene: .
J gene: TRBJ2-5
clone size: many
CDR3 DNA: TGTGCCAGCAGCTTCCCCCATTCCGGGGGAGACCGAGAGACCCAGTACTTC
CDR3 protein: CASSFPHSGGDRETQYF

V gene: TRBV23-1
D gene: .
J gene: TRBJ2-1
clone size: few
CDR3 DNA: TGCGCCAGCAGTCAAAAGTTCTTC
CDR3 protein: CASSQKFF

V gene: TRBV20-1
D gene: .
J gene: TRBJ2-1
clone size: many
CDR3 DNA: TGCAGTGCTAGAGATAGGCAGGGGTTCTACAATGAGCAGTTCTTC
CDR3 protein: CSARDRQGFYNEQFF

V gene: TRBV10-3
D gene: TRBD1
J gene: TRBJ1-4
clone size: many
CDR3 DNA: TGTGCCAGCGGACAGGGCCCTACAACTAATGAAAAACTGTTTTTT
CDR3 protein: CASGQGPTTNEKLFF

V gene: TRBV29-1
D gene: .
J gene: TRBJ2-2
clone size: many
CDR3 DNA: TGCAGCGTTGAAGGGGGGGACACCGGGGAGCTGTTTTTT
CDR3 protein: CSVEGGDTGELFF

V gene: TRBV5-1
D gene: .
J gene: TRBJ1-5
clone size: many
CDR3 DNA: TGCGCCAGCAGCCAGACGGGGTCCAAGCCCCAGCATTTT
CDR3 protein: CASSQTGSKPQHF

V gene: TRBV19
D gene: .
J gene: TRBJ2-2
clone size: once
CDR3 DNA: TGTGCCAGTAGTATCAATACGAACACCGGGGAGCTGTTTTTT
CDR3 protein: CASSINTNTGELFF

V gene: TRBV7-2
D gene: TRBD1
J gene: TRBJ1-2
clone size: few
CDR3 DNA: TGTGCCAGCAGCTTCTCAAGACAGGGGCGTTACTATGGCTACACCTTC
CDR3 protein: CASSFSRQGRYYGYTF

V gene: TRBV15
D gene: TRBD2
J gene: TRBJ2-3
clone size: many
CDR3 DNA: TGTGCCACCAGCAGCGGACTAGCGGCCACAGATACGCAGTATTTT
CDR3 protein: CATSSGLAATDTQYF

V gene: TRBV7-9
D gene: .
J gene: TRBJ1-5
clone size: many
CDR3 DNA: TGTGCCAGCAGCTTAGGATGGGGCAATCAGCCCCAGCATTTT
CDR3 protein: CASSLGWGNQPQHF

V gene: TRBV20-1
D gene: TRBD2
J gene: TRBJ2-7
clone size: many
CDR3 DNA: TGCAGTGCCCTAAGTCCAGCTAGCGGCCTACTCTACGAGCAGTACTTC
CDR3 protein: CSALSPASGLLYEQYF

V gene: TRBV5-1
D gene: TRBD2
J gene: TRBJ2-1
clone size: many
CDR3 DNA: TGCGCCAGCAGCTGGTCAGCGGGAGTAGAGGATGAGCAGTTCTTC
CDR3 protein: CASSWSAGVEDEQFF

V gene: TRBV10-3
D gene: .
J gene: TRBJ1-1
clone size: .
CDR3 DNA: TGTGCCATCGCGGCGGCAGGGGACACGACTGAAGCTTTCTTT
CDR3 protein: CAIAAAGDTTEAFF